This T cell receptor (beta chain) was recovered during a study of blood T cells in healthy people across ages. This clonotype was seen only a few times. Its specificity is not known. Donor samples were obtained from healthy Caucasian individuals from Russia, aged about 6 to 95. Drawing of peripheral blood yielded about 10 milliliters from each donor. The study, taken as a whole, reports: Leaving the PBMCs unsorted stopped any conclusive comparison of naive versus antigen-experienced cells.

The use of a sample-barcoded 5' primer and a J-beta primer mix characterized a second PCR of 7 to 11 cycles. MiXCR was run by TCRdb on the 5' RACE reads, yielding one entry per CDR3 protein. The data contain 1,500,000 or so distinct CDR3 sequences, around 40% of them seen just once; the ten biggest clones take up less than 5%. What was sequenced was blood. This receptor was obtained from a woman aged 18-29 years in good health.

The DNA for the CDR3 is TGCAGCGTTGAGGTACAGGTTAACACTGAAGCTTTCTTT. Translation: CSVEVQVNTEAFF. V usage is TRBV29-1 and J usage is TRBJ1-1, with a weak D call TRBD1 (5 bases). This CDR3 spans 13 amino acids. The V gene lost 3 bases and the J gene lost 2 bases, with 10 bases spanning the gap. Germline CDR1 SQVTM, CDR2 ANQGSEA.